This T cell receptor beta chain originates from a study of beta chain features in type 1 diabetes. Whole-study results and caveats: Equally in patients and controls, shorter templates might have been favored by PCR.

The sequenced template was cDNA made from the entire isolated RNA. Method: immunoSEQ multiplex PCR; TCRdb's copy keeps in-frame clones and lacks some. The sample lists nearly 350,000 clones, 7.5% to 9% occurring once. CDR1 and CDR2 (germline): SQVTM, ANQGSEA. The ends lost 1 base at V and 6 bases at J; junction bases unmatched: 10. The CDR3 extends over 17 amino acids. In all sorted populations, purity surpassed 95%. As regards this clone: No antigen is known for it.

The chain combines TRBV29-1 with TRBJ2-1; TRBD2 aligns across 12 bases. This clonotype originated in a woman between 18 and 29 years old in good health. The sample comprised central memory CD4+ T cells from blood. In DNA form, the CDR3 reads TGCAGCGTTGAAGCTAGCGGGAGGGCCATTGGGGGCAATGAGCAGTTCTTC. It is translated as CSVEASGRAIGGNEQFF.